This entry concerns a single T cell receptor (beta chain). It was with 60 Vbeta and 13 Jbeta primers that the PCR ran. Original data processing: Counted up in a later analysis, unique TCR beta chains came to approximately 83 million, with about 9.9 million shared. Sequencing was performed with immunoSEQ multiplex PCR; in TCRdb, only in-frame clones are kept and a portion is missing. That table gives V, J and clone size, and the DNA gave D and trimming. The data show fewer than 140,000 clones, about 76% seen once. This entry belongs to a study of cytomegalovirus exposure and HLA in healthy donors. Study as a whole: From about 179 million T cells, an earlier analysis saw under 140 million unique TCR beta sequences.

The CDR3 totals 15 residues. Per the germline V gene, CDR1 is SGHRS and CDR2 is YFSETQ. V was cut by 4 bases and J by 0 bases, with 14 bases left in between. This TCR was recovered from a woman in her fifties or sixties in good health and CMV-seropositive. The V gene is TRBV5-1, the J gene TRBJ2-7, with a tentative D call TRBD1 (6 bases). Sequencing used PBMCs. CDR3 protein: CASSMETGASYEQYF. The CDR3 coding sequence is TGCGCCAGCAGCATGGAGACAGGTGCCTCCTACGAGCAGTACTTC.